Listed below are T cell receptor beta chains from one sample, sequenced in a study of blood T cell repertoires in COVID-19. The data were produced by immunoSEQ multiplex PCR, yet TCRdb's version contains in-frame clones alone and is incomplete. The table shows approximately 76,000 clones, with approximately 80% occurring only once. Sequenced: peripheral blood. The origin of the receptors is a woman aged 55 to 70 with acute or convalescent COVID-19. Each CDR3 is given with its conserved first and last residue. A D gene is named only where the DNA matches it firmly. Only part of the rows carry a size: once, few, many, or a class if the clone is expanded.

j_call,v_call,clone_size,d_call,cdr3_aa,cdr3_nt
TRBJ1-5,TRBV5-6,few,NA,CASSLGGYNQPQHF,TGTGCCAGCAGCCTGGGAGGGTACAATCAGCCCCAGCATTTT
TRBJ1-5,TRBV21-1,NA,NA,CASSKQGAGQPQHF,TGTGCCAGCAGCAAACAGGGGGCTGGGCAGCCCCAGCATTTT
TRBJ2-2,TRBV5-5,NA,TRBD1,CASSLQQGGSGELFF,TGTGCCAGCAGCTTGCAACAGGGGGGAAGCGGGGAGCTGTTTTTT
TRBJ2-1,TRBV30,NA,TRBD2,CAWSKGTSGGAYGEQFF,TGTGCCTGGAGTAAAGGGACTAGCGGGGGGGCATATGGTGAGCAGTTCTTC
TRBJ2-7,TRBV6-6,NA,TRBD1,CASSLDRGYEQYF,TGTGCCAGCAGCCTAGACAGGGGCTACGAGCAGTACTTC
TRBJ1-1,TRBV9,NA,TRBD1,CASSVGQGVGTEAFF,TGTGCCAGCAGCGTCGGCCAGGGGGTTGGGACTGAAGCTTTCTTT
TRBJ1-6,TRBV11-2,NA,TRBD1,CASSLTDRGPVSNSPLHF,TGTGCCAGCAGCTTGACCGACAGGGGGCCAGTGAGTAATTCACCCCTCCACTTT
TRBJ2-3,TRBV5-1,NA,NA,CASSLGGPGTDTQYF,TGCGCCAGCAGCTTGGGGGGGCCTGGCACAGATACGCAGTATTTT
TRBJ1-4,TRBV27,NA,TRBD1,CASSRPGTGLGLHQGNEKLFF,TGTGCCAGCAGTCGTCCCGGGACAGGGTTGGGCTTACATCAGGGTAATGAAAAACTGTTTTTT
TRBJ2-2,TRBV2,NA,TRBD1,CASSETRGQNAGELFF,TGTGCCAGCAGTGAAACAAGGGGGCAGAACGCCGGGGAGCTGTTTTTT
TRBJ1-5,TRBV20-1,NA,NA,CSASPRGQPQHF,TGCAGTGCTAGTCCAAGGGGTCAGCCCCAGCATTTT
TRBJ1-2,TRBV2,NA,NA,CASRGANYGYTF,TGTGCCAGCAGAGGAGCTAACTATGGCTACACCTTC
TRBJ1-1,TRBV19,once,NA,CASRPWGDTEAFF,TGTGCCAGTAGACCTTGGGGGGATACTGAAGCTTTCTTT
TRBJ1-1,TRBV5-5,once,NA,CASSLEPGLNTEAFF,TGTGCCAGCAGCTTGGAACCGGGATTGAACACTGAAGCTTTCTTT
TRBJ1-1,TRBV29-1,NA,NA,CSVGTGRGTEAFF,TGCAGCGTTGGAACAGGGCGAGGTACTGAAGCTTTCTTT
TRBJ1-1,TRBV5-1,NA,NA,CASSLDGFGEAFF,TGCGCCAGCAGCTTGGATGGTTTCGGGGAAGCTTTCTTT
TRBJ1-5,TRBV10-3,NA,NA,CAIREQGPVNQPQHF,TGTGCCATCAGGGAACAGGGACCCGTCAATCAGCCCCAGCATTTT
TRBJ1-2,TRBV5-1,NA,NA,CASSLGPQGSIANYGYTF,TGCGCCAGCAGCTTGGGACCCCAGGGTTCGATAGCTAACTATGGCTACACCTTC
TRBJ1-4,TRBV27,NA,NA,CASSSQYPGQLTNEKLFF,TGTGCCAGCAGTTCCCAGTACCCCGGACAGTTAACTAATGAAAAACTGTTTTTT
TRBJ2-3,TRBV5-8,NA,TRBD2,CASSFFMRFGGGTDTQYF,TGTGCCAGCAGCTTCTTTATGCGTTTCGGGGGAGGGACAGATACGCAGTATTTT
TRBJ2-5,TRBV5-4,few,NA,CASSIEETQYF,TGTGCCAGCAGCATAGAAGAGACCCAGTACTTC
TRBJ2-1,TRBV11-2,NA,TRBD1,CASSLVTGGIFNEQFF,TGTGCCAGCAGCTTAGTAACAGGGGGTATTTTTAATGAGCAGTTCTTC
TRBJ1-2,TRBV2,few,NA,CASKGAAGASYTF,TGTGCCAGCAAGGGAGCGGCGGGGGCTAGCTACACCTTC
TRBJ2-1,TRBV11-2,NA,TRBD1,CASSLGTANNEQFF,TGTGCCAGCAGCCTCGGGACAGCAAACAATGAGCAGTTCTTC
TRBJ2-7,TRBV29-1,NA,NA,CSVDLFTVGGYEQYF,TGCAGCGTTGACCTTTTTACCGTGGGGGGTTACGAGCAGTACTTC
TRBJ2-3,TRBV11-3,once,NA,CASSLGHSTDTQYF,TGTGCCAGCAGCTTAGGTCATAGCACAGATACGCAGTATTTT
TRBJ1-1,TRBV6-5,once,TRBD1,CASLPRQGLNTEAFF,TGTGCCAGTCTCCCTAGACAGGGATTGAACACTGAAGCTTTCTTT
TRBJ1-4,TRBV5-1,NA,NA,CASSSGTTGRGEKLFF,TGCGCCAGCAGTTCGGGGACAACGGGAAGAGGGGAAAAACTGTTTTTT
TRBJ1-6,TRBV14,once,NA,CASSQSTDGFTGRGSPLHF,TGTGCCAGCAGCCAATCGACCGATGGGTTCACGGGTCGCGGTTCACCCCTCCACTTT
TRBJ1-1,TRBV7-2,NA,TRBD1,CASSLERDRDEAFF,TGTGCCAGCAGCTTAGAACGGGACAGGGATGAAGCTTTCTTT
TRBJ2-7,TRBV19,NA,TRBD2,CASSETSGGTYEQYF,TGTGCCAGTAGTGAGACTAGCGGGGGGACCTACGAGCAGTACTTC
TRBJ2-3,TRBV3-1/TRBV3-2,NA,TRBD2,CASSQDFWTGGRADTQYF,TGTGCCAGCAGCCAAGATTTTTGGACGGGGGGGCGGGCAGATACGCAGTATTTT
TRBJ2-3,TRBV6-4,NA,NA,CASSQQGTDTQYF,TGTGCCAGCAGTCAACAGGGCACAGATACGCAGTATTTT
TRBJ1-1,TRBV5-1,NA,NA,CASSPEGGRTEAFF,TGCGCCAGCAGCCCCGAAGGGGGTCGGACTGAAGCTTTCTTT
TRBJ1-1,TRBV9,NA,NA,CASSVGRGGVFF,TGTGCCAGCAGCGTAGGGCGAGGGGGAGTTTTCTTT
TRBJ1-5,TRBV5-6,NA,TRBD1,CASSEGTGHSNQPQHF,TGTGCCAGCAGCGAAGGGACAGGCCATAGCAATCAGCCCCAGCATTTT
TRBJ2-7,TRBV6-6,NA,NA,CASSPSYEQYF,TGTGCCAGCAGTCCGTCCTACGAGCAGTACTTC
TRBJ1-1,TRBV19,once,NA,CASSIRGDSEAFF,TGTGCCAGTAGTATAAGGGGTGACTCTGAAGCTTTCTTT
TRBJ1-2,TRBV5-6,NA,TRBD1,CASSYGQDGYGYTF,TGTGCCAGCAGCTACGGACAGGACGGATATGGCTACACCTTC
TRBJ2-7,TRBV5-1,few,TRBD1,CASSFSTGGFYEQYF,TGCGCCAGCAGCTTCTCGACAGGGGGCTTCTACGAGCAGTACTTC
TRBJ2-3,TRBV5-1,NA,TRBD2,CASSLPETAGGLLTDTQYF,TGCGCCAGCAGCTTGCCTGAGACAGCGGGGGGGCTACTCACAGATACGCAGTATTTT
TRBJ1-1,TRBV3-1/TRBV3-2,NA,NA,CASSQDWGGTEAFF,TGTGCCAGCAGCCAAGATTGGGGCGGCACTGAAGCTTTCTTT